A selection of T cell receptor beta chains follows, all from one sample in a study of post-analysis software for immune sequencing data. TCRdb re-derived calls from the PCR reads in MiXCR, one entry per CDR3 protein. The repertoire holds 700,000 to 900,000 distinct CDR3 sequences, under 60% seen once, with over 4.5% in the top ten. Sequenced sample: blood. These receptors all come from a girl aged 5-17 years with multiple sclerosis. CDR3s include the opening cysteine and the closing phenylalanine or tryptophan. The D gene is left open where the match is weak. Clone size is stated in some rows and not others, as once, few, many or a class when expanded.

cdr3_nt cdr3_aa d_call clone_size j_call v_call
TGTGCCAGCAGTTCGACAGGAAAGGCTTTCTTT CASSSTGKAFF - - TRBJ1-1 TRBV12-3/TRBV12-4
TGTGCCAGCAGTTTTGTACTAGGCCCCAAAAACATTCAGTACTTC CASSFVLGPKNIQYF - - TRBJ2-4 TRBV28
TGTGCCAGCAGTCAACTGTTGGGGGACCCAGGGGGCTACACCTTC CASSQLLGDPGGYTF - - TRBJ1-2 TRBV12-3/TRBV12-4
TGTGCCGGCAGCTTTGACCGGTACCGAGGCGAGCAGTACTTC CAGSFDRYRGEQYF - once TRBJ2-7 TRBV7-9
TGCAGCGCCGGGACAGGGCTTTATAACTATGGCTACACCTTC CSAGTGLYNYGYTF TRBD1 once TRBJ1-2 TRBV29-1
TGTGCCAGCAGTTCATCGTCTCCCGGGAGGGAGACCCAGTACTTC CASSSSSPGRETQYF TRBD2 - TRBJ2-5 TRBV2
TGTGCCAGCAATATGGACACGAACACTGAAGCTTTCTTT CASNMDTNTEAFF - few TRBJ1-1 TRBV6-5
TGCAGTGCAGGACAGGGGTTAAGTGAGCAGTTCTTC CSAGQGLSEQFF TRBD1 few TRBJ2-1 TRBV20-1
TGCAGCGTTGAAGGGAACAGAGGGAACCCTACGGCTGATACGCAGTATTTT CSVEGNRGNPTADTQYF - - TRBJ2-3 TRBV29-1
TGTGCCAGCAGCTTCTGGACCTTGGCGGGGGCCAAAAACATTCAGTACTTC CASSFWTLAGAKNIQYF - few TRBJ2-4 TRBV7-8
TGTGCCAGCAGTTTATGGAACAGGGGAGGCTCACCCCTCCACTTT CASSLWNRGGSPLHF TRBD1 - TRBJ1-6 TRBV28
TGTGCCAGCAGCCCTAAACGGGGGGTGAACACTGAAGCTTTCTTT CASSPKRGVNTEAFF - few TRBJ1-1 TRBV27
TGTGCCAGCAGTTTTGCCGGGACCGCTGTAGGTGAGACCCAGTACTTC CASSFAGTAVGETQYF - few TRBJ2-5 TRBV28
TGCAGCGTTGGGACAGGCACAGATACGCAGTATTTT CSVGTGTDTQYF - few TRBJ2-3 TRBV29-1
TGTGCCAGCAGCCTCAGCGGGAGACGCAATGAGCAGTTCTTC CASSLSGRRNEQFF TRBD2 few TRBJ2-1 TRBV6-5
TGTGCCAGCAGTTCCGGGACCTTCGAGCAGTACTTC CASSSGTFEQYF - - TRBJ2-7 TRBV6-5
TGTGCCAGCAAGGGGGGCGTTGCCGAAGATACGCAGTATTTT CASKGGVAEDTQYF - - TRBJ2-3 TRBV2
TGTGCCAGCAGTTCAGGGACAGGAGCGAACACTGAAGCTTTCTTT CASSSGTGANTEAFF TRBD1 - TRBJ1-1 TRBV12-3/TRBV12-4
TGCAGCGTTGAAGGGACAGGACAAAATGAGCAGTTCTTC CSVEGTGQNEQFF TRBD1 - TRBJ2-1 TRBV29-1
TGTGCCAGCAGCCAAGATCTTGAAGTAGACGAGCAGTACTTC CASSQDLEVDEQYF - few TRBJ2-7 TRBV4-2
TGTGCCAGCAACAAAGGGGGCGAGGAGACCCAGTACTTC CASNKGGEETQYF TRBD1 - TRBJ2-5 TRBV7-9
TGTGCCAGCAGCTTAGGACTAGCGGGAGGTTGCGAGCAGTACTTC CASSLGLAGGCEQYF TRBD2 - TRBJ2-7 TRBV7-9
TGTGCCAGCAGCGGGACTAGCGGGAGCCCCATAGAGACCCAGTACTTC CASSGTSGSPIETQYF TRBD2 - TRBJ2-5 TRBV7-9
TGTGCCAGCAGCTTAGAGTCCAGGGTGGAGACCCAGTACTTC CASSLESRVETQYF - - TRBJ2-5 TRBV7-9
TGCAGTGCCAAGAATCAGGGGGCTCGGGAGACCCAGTACTTC CSAKNQGARETQYF TRBD1 - TRBJ2-5 TRBV20-1
TGTGCCAGCAGCTACCCCGGGGAGTACAATGAGCAGTTCTTC CASSYPGEYNEQFF - - TRBJ2-1 TRBV7-2
TGTGCCAGCAGCCACCGTGGGAGTGGCGGCTACACCTTC CASSHRGSGGYTF - few TRBJ1-2 TRBV7-9
TGTGCCAGCAGCTTCCCGGGACAAAAAGATACGCAGTATTTT CASSFPGQKDTQYF - - TRBJ2-3 TRBV28
TGTGCCAGCAGTTGGCGAGCGGCGAACACCGGGGAGCTGTTTTTT CASSWRAANTGELFF - few TRBJ2-2 TRBV6-2/TRBV6-3
TGTGCCAGCAGCTTTCCTGTACTAGCGGGAGGGCCAGATCCCAAAAACATTCAGTACTTC CASSFPVLAGGPDPKNIQYF TRBD2 - TRBJ2-4 TRBV7-2
TGCAGTGCTAATACGGGAGCCACCTACAATGAGCAGTTCTTC CSANTGATYNEQFF - - TRBJ2-1 TRBV20-1
TGTGCCAGCAGTTGGGACATCAACCAAGAGACCCAGTACTTC CASSWDINQETQYF - - TRBJ2-5 TRBV28
TGCGCCAGCAGCCAAGGGGACAGTCTAAATGAAAAACTGTTTTTT CASSQGDSLNEKLFF TRBD1 - TRBJ1-4 TRBV4-3
TGTGCCAGCAGCTTAACTAGACAGGGGGCACCATACAATGAGCAGTTCTTC CASSLTRQGAPYNEQFF TRBD1 few TRBJ2-1 TRBV11-2
TGCGCCAGCAGCTTGGAATCGGGGTTGACTGAAGCTTTCTTT CASSLESGLTEAFF - - TRBJ1-1 TRBV5-1
TGTGCCAGCAGTACGTGGGACTCGGGGCCTAGTGAGCAGTTCTTC CASSTWDSGPSEQFF - - TRBJ2-1 TRBV12-3/TRBV12-4
TGTGCCAGCAGTTACGACATGACGGCTGCAGCCTATGGCTACACCTTC CASSYDMTAAAYGYTF - - TRBJ1-2 TRBV6-6
TGTGCCAGCAGTTACAATCGATTGGCTAGTGTCGCAGATACGCAGTATTTT CASSYNRLASVADTQYF - few TRBJ2-3 TRBV6-5
TGTGCCACCAGCATGGGTCAGGGTTGGGGCTACACCTTC CATSMGQGWGYTF - - TRBJ1-2 TRBV15
TGTGCCAGCAGTCGAGCACAAGGCCACAATGAGCAGTTCTTC CASSRAQGHNEQFF - few TRBJ2-1 TRBV12-3/TRBV12-4
TGCAGTGCTAGAAGCACTGCCTCCTACGAGCAGTACTTC CSARSTASYEQYF - - TRBJ2-7 TRBV20-1
TGTGCCAGCAGCCCAGTCCCAGCGGGAGGGAAGGGTGAGCAGTTCTTC CASSPVPAGGKGEQFF TRBD2 - TRBJ2-1 TRBV7-6
TGCAGTGCTAGAAAACTAGCGGGCTCCTACAATGAGCAGTTCTTC CSARKLAGSYNEQFF TRBD2 few TRBJ2-1 TRBV20-1
TGTGCCAGCAGTCCAGGGGATTGGGCCTACGAGCAGTACTTC CASSPGDWAYEQYF - - TRBJ2-7 TRBV12-3/TRBV12-4
TGTGCCGGCAGCCACACGCAGGGGGCCTGGAACACTGAAGCTTTCTTT CAGSHTQGAWNTEAFF TRBD1 - TRBJ1-1 TRBV5-4
TGTGCCAGCTATCCGAAGTGGGAGACAGGGGGGCCCTACGAGCAGTACTTC CASYPKWETGGPYEQYF TRBD1 - TRBJ2-7 TRBV28
TGCGCCAGCAGCTTGGAGGGGCTCGGCAATGAGCAGTTCTTC CASSLEGLGNEQFF - - TRBJ2-1 TRBV5-1
TGTGCCAGCAGCTTAACAGGGGGAAATGAAAAACTGTTTTTT CASSLTGGNEKLFF TRBD1 few TRBJ1-4 TRBV7-9
TGCAGTGCCCAGAGGGAGGGATCGAACACTGAAGCTTTCTTT CSAQREGSNTEAFF - - TRBJ1-1 TRBV20-1